This TCR beta chain came from a study of blood T cells in healthy people across ages. Then a second PCR, running about 6 to 11 cycles, was carried out with a sample-barcoded 5' primer and a J-beta primer mix. TCRdb recomputed calls from the 5' RACE reads with MiXCR, one row per CDR3 protein. The sample records around 280,000 distinct CDR3 sequences, roughly 26% being singletons. On this clonotype itself: Its matching antigen is unknown.

With V trimmed by 11 bases and J by 0 bases, 16 bases remained unmatched. CDR1 and CDR2 from the germline V gene are SNHLY and FYNNEI. The CDR3 runs 18 residues. Points from the study as a whole: The study found more naive CD4+ cells and higher diversity in long-lived than aged donors. TCR beta diversity tracked closely with naive T cell percentage.

The sequenced sample was blood. The rearrangement links TRBV2 to TRBJ2-5; TRBD2 matches at 12 bases. This TCR was sampled from a woman aged 70 to 79 in good health. CDR3 DNA: TGTGCCGCACTAGGACTAGCGGGATTGGAGGGGTACCAAGAGACCCAGTACTTC. Protein sequence: CAALGLAGLEGYQETQYF.